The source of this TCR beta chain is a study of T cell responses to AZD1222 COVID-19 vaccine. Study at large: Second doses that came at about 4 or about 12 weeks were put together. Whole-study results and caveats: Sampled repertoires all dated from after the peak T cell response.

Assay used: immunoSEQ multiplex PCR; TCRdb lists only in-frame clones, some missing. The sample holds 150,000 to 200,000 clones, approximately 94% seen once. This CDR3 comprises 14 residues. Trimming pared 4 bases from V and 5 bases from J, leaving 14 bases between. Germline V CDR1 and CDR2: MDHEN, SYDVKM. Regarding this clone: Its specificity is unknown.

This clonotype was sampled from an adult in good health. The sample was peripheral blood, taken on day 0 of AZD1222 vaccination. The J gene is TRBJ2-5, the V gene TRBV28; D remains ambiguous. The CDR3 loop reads CASSSPGSRETQYF. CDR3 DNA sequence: TGTGCCAGCAGTTCCCCTGGAAGTCGGGAGACCCAGTACTTC.